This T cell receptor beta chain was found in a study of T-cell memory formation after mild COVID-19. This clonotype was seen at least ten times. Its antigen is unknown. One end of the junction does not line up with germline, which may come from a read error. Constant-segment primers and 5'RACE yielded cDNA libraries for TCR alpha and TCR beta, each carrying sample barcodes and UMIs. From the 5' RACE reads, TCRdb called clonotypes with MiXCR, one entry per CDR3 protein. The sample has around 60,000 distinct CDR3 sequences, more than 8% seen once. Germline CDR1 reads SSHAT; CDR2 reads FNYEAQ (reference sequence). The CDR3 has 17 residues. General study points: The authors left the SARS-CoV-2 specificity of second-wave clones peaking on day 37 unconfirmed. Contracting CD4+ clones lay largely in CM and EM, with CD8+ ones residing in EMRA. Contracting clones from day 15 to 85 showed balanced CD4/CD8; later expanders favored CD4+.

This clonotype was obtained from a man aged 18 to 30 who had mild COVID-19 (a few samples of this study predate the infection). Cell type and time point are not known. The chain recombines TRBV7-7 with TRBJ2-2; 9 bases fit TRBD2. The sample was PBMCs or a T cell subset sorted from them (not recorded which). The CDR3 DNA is TGTGCTAGCAGCCCCCTAGCGGGAAACGCGAACACCGGGGAGCTGTTTTTT. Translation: CASSPLAGNANTGELFF.